This entry is about one T cell receptor (beta chain). This sample is part of a study of CD8 T cells in Susac syndrome. Reverse transcription of about 0.5 to 1 ug RNA used random hexamers. TCR beta CDR3 was amplified by immunoSEQ covering 54 Vbeta and 13 Jbeta. TCRdb reanalysed the immunoSEQ multiplex PCR reads using MiXCR and keeps one entry per CDR3 protein. The table has around 300,000 distinct CDR3 sequences, around 91% seen once. This CDR3 comprises 15 residues. Germline lookup yields CDR1 SGHRS and CDR2 YFSETQ. V lost 8 bases to trimming and J lost 5 bases, with 20 bases between them. High-throughput TCR beta sequencing covered peripheral CD8+ and CD4+ T cells. The multiple sclerosis control group consisted of treatment-naive patients whose relapsing-remitting disease, which was either stable or active, fulfilled revised McDonald criteria. TEMRA cells were FACS-enriched and CD8+ and CD4+ T cells negatively isolated.

The source of this sequence is a human donor with multiple sclerosis. The V and J genes are TRBV5-1 and TRBJ2-1; D is unclear. The specimen sequenced was CD8+ T cells from PBMCs. The CDR3 region has the DNA TGCGCCAGTAACCCTACCCGGCTCTGGAACAATGAGCAGTTCTTC. Its translation: CASNPTRLWNNEQFF.